The rows below give T cell receptor beta chains drawn from one sample of a study of cytomegalovirus exposure and HLA in healthy donors. Profiled with immunoSEQ multiplex PCR; TCRdb holds only in-frame clones, not every one. The data hold about 150,000 clones, with around 80% observed a single time. The sample was PBMCs. The receptors stem from a young woman in good health and CMV-seronegative. The CDR3 runs from the conserved cysteine through the conserved F or W. Each record gives: D gene, V gene, J gene, clone size, CDR3 DNA, CDR3 protein. The D gene is left open where the match is weak. Part of the rows lack a size; the others show once, few, many or a class for expanded clones.

-	TRBV5-6	TRBJ2-6	-	TGTGCCAGCAGCTTCGGTGGGGCCAACGTCCTGACTTTC	CASSFGGANVLTF
-	TRBV9	TRBJ2-5	-	TGTGCCAGCAGCTACTCATCCGGGACAGCGGGAGAGACCCAGTACTTC	CASSYSSGTAGETQYF
-	TRBV2	TRBJ1-6	-	TGTGCCAGCAGTGGAGTGCCGAATTCACCCCTCCACTTT	CASSGVPNSPLHF
-	TRBV28	TRBJ2-1	-	TGTGCCAGCAGTCTCCCGGGACTCCTTATTGAGCAGTTCTTC	CASSLPGLLIEQFF
-	TRBV7-6	TRBJ2-3	once	TGTGCCAGCAGCTTAAAACGGTTAGATACGCAGTATTTT	CASSLKRLDTQYF
-	TRBV18	TRBJ1-4	-	TGTGTCAGCTCACCAATTGCAGGGTCGGGCGGCGAAAAACTGTTTTTT	CVSSPIAGSGGEKLFF
TRBD2	TRBV2	TRBJ2-1	-	TGTGCCAGCAGTGATGCAGCGGGGGTCGAGCAGTTCTTC	CASSDAAGVEQFF
-	TRBV19	TRBJ1-6	-	TGTGCCAGTAGTATGAGAGGGAGTTCACCCCTCCACTTT	CASSMRGSSPLHF
TRBD1	TRBV28	TRBJ2-7	-	TGTGCCAGCCTCCGGGACAGGGTACGAAGCGAGCAGTACTTC	CASLRDRVRSEQYF
-	TRBV6-5	TRBJ1-5	-	TGTGCCAGCAGTTGGGGGCCGCAGGGGCCCCAGCATTTT	CASSWGPQGPQHF
TRBD1	TRBV19	TRBJ1-2	-	TGTGCCAGTGCAGCCGGGACAGGCAACTATGGCTACACCTTC	CASAAGTGNYGYTF
-	TRBV5-4	TRBJ1-2	-	TGTGCCAGCACCGGCGACGGGTATGGCTACACCTTC	CASTGDGYGYTF
TRBD1	TRBV27	TRBJ2-7	-	TGTGCCAGCAGCTACAAGCCCGGACAGGGGACCTACGAGCAGTACTTC	CASSYKPGQGTYEQYF
TRBD1	TRBV6-5	TRBJ1-2	-	TGTGCCAGCAGTTCCAACAGGGGGCGACTGGTTGGCTACACCTTC	CASSSNRGRLVGYTF
-	TRBV6-1	TRBJ2-1	-	TGTGCCAGCAGTGAACAGGGGTCCTCCTACAATGAGCAGTTCTTC	CASSEQGSSYNEQFF
-	TRBV6-1	TRBJ1-1	-	TGTGCCAGCAGACCGACGGGTAACACTGAAGCTTTCTTT	CASRPTGNTEAFF
TRBD1	TRBV10-1	TRBJ1-1	-	TGCGCCAGCAGTCCAGGGGGCCAAGGGACTGAAGCTTTCTTT	CASSPGGQGTEAFF
TRBD1	TRBV27	TRBJ2-5	-	TGTGCCAGCAGTGTCAGGGGGCTTAGGGAGACCCAGTACTTC	CASSVRGLRETQYF
-	TRBV6-5	TRBJ1-2	-	TGTGCCAGCAGTGACCGGGGGGACTATGGCTACACCTTC	CASSDRGDYGYTF
TRBD1	TRBV30	TRBJ1-5	-	TGTGCCTGGAGTGTTAGGGGGCAAGGGGGCAATCAGCCCCAGCATTTT	CAWSVRGQGGNQPQHF
TRBD1	TRBV28	TRBJ2-7	once	TGTGCCAGCAGTTTGGACAGGGGGTACGAGCAGTACTTC	CASSLDRGYEQYF
TRBD1	TRBV6-5	TRBJ1-2	-	TGTGCCAGCAGTTACTTCGGGCAGGGGGTTGATGGCTACACCTTC	CASSYFGQGVDGYTF
TRBD1	TRBV30	TRBJ1-2	-	TGTGCCTGGAGCCCGGACAGGGGCGTAGGTGGCTACACCTTC	CAWSPDRGVGGYTF
-	TRBV11-2	TRBJ1-5	-	TGTGCCAGCCTCAAGGGTGGGCAGGGGTCTAGCAATCAGCCCCAGCATTTT	CASLKGGQGSSNQPQHF
TRBD1	TRBV30	TRBJ1-2	few	TGTGCCTGGAGGTTTGGGACAGGGGTGGGCTACACCTTC	CAWRFGTGVGYTF
-	TRBV7-2	TRBJ1-6	-	TGTGCCAGCAGCTTACGGGGACTCAGGAGCTCCTATAATTCACCCCTCCACTTT	CASSLRGLRSSYNSPLHF
-	TRBV7-2	TRBJ2-1	-	TGTGCCAGCGTCCCCGCGGGACCCCTACCTTCCGATGAGCAGTTCTTC	CASVPAGPLPSDEQFF
-	TRBV19	TRBJ2-6	-	TGTGCCAGTAGTTTCACAGTCATCTCTGGGGCCAACGTCCTGACTTTC	CASSFTVISGANVLTF
-	TRBV30	TRBJ2-3	-	TGTGCCTGGAGTGACAGTTTAGATACGCAGTATTTT	CAWSDSLDTQYF
-	TRBV6-6	TRBJ2-7	-	TGTGCCAGCAGTTACTCCCGGGGGATCTACGAGCAGTACTTC	CASSYSRGIYEQYF
-	TRBV7-9	TRBJ2-2	-	TGTGCCAGTCCGGAGAAGGCGGGGATGAACACCGGGGAGCTGTTTTTT	CASPEKAGMNTGELFF
-	TRBV10-3	TRBJ2-7	-	TGTGCCATCAGACACCAAAGCGGATCCTACGAGCAGTACTTC	CAIRHQSGSYEQYF
-	TRBV28	TRBJ2-1	few	TGTGCCAGCAGCCCCCGGGGAGTGGGGAGATACAATGAGCAGTTCTTC	CASSPRGVGRYNEQFF
TRBD1	TRBV28	TRBJ1-2	-	TGTGCCAGCAGTTCTCCTCGGGCAGGGGGACAGGATGGCTACACCTTC	CASSSPRAGGQDGYTF
TRBD2	TRBV7-9	TRBJ2-5	-	TGTGCCAGCAGCTGGGGACTAGCGGGGCAAGAGACCCAGTACTTC	CASSWGLAGQETQYF
-	TRBV11-2	TRBJ2-7	once	TGTGCCAGCAGCTTAGATCTACAGGGTTTTGAGCAGTACTTC	CASSLDLQGFEQYF
-	TRBV5-1	TRBJ1-2	-	TGCGCCAGCAGCACGGGGACAACTAACTATGGCTACACCTTC	CASSTGTTNYGYTF
-	TRBV7-9	TRBJ1-2	-	TGTGCCAGCAGCGCGGGCCTCTATGGCTACACCTTC	CASSAGLYGYTF
TRBD2	TRBV5-4	TRBJ2-2	-	TGTGCCAGCAGCTTGGCCAGCGGGGCGAACACCGGGGAGCTGTTTTTT	CASSLASGANTGELFF
-	TRBV6-5	TRBJ1-1	-	TGTGCCAGCCACTCGGTTAACACTGAAGCTTTCTTT	CASHSVNTEAFF
-	TRBV27	TRBJ1-6	-	TGTGCCAGCAGCAATACAGGGACCTATAATTCACCCCTCCACTTT	CASSNTGTYNSPLHF
TRBD1	TRBV2	TRBJ2-1	once	TGTGCCAGCAGTGAGTTAACGACAGGGGGAGTCGATGAGCAGTTCTTC	CASSELTTGGVDEQFF
TRBD1	TRBV4-1	TRBJ2-3	-	TGCGCCAGCAGCCCCGGGACAGTAGTATCGCAGTATTTT	CASSPGTVVSQYF
-	TRBV6-1	TRBJ1-1	-	TGTGCCAGCACACCAGGGATGAACACTGAAGCTTTCTTT	CASTPGMNTEAFF
TRBD2	TRBV28	TRBJ2-3	-	TGTGCCAGCAGTTTTGGGACCGAACTAGCGGGGGGAACAGATACGCAGTATTTT	CASSFGTELAGGTDTQYF